The 2 T cell receptor beta chains presented below share a single source sample, sequenced in a study of shared clonotypes between healthy human individuals. This table comes from immunoSEQ multiplex PCR, and its TCRdb copy is limited to in-frame clones, with some not included. The sample lists roughly 1.4 million clones, less than 99% seen once, with approximately 0.4% in the top ten. Input material: naive CD4+ T cells sorted from blood. Described subset: CD45RA+ positively selected. These TCRs come from a man aged 25-40 years in good health.

This chain connects TRBV5-1 to TRBJ1-1; 8 bases are shared with TRBD1. The germline V gene encodes CDR1 SGHRS and CDR2 YFSETQ. V gave up 5 bases and J gave up 0 bases; unmatched junction bases: 3. The length of the CDR3 is 14 residues. The CDR3 DNA follows: TGCGCCAGCAGGCAGGGGGCCGTGAACACTGAAGCTTTCTTT. The encoded protein is CASRQGAVNTEAFF. The variable domain in full, with the rest retrieved from reference TRBV5-1 and TRBJ1-1, is KAGVTQTPRYLIKTRGQQVTLSCSPISGHRSVSWYQQTPGQGLQFLFEYFSETQRNKGNFPGRFSGRQFSNSRSEMNVSTLELGDSALYLCASRQGAVNTEAFFGQGTRLTVV.

The chain couples TRBV7-9 to TRBJ2-7; TRBD1 aligns across 7 bases. Per the germline V gene, CDR1 is SEHNR and CDR2 is FQNEAQ (reference sequence). The CDR3 extends over 15 amino acids. V shed 1 base, J shed 5 bases, and the junction held 8 bases outside the gene matches. This CDR3 is CASSLDLGTANEQYF. DNA for the CDR3: TGTGCCAGCAGCTTAGATCTCGGGACAGCCAACGAGCAGTACTTC.